Below are 29 T cell receptor beta chains sequenced from a single sample in a study of shared clonotypes between healthy human individuals (dated by TCRdb to the early 2020s). The library was obtained by the immunoSEQ multiplex PCR assay. Not all clones reach the TCRdb copy of this immuneACCESS table, which keeps in-frame sequences only. Checked studies attribute under half of the gap to unresolved V genes and leave the rest unexplained. Counted in this sample were over a million clones; roughly 97% of them appeared once. Over 1% of the sample is taken by the ten largest. Sequences were obtained from naive CD4+ T cells sorted from blood. The label giving this sample's cell subset or site can be read as: CD45RA+ positively selected. The receptors derive from a man aged 25-40 years in good health.

The V and J genes are TRBV19 and TRBJ2-3; maybe TRBD1 (5 bases). Germline-derived CDR1 and CDR2 are LNHDA and SQIVND (reference sequence). V lost 2 bases and J lost 1, with 13 bases in between. This CDR3 region has 16 residues. CDR3 bases: TGTGCCAGTAGTATAAGGTCCGGCAGGGGCACAGATACGCAGTATTTT. Its protein product is CASSIRSGRGTDTQYF.

This clone appeared once. The chain has TRBV27 and TRBJ2-2; weak D call: TRBD2 (6 bases). From germline, CDR1 is MNHEY and CDR2 SMNVEV (reference sequence). The V end lost 6 bases, the J end lost 0 bases, and 26 bases lay between the germline ends. This CDR3 is built from 20 residues. The DNA for the CDR3 is TGTGCCAGCAGACCCAACCCGGGACTCAAACCATGGGCGAACACCGGGGAGCTGTTTTTT. This codes for CASRPNPGLKPWANTGELFF.

The chain recombines TRBV7-8 with TRBJ2-3; TRBD2 aligns across 13 bases. CDR3 size: 17 residues. V lost 5 bases, J lost 7 bases, and 12 bases stayed unmatched. The germline V gene encodes CDR1 SGHVS and CDR2 FQNEAQ. CDR3 residues: CASSPRQLAGGVNTQYF. As DNA, the CDR3 is TGTGCCAGCAGCCCAAGGCAACTAGCGGGAGGGGTGAATACGCAGTATTTT.

The chain has TRBV5-1 and TRBJ2-2; TRBD2 aligns across 14 bases. CDR3 length: 17 residues. V lost 3 bases and J lost 6; bases outside the gene matches: 7. The germline gives CDR1 SGHRS, CDR2 YFSETQ. CDR3 bases: TGCGCCAGCAGCTCCGGGACTAGCGGGAGTTGGTCCGGGGAGCTGTTTTTT. It codes for CASSSGTSGSWSGELFF.

This clone was recorded a few times. The rearrangement links TRBV29-1 to TRBJ1-1; no definite D call. V was trimmed by 4 bases and J by 4 bases, leaving 13 bases between them. Germline CDR1 is SQVTM and CDR2 is ANQGSEA. The CDR3 extends over 13 amino acids. CDR3 nucleotides: TGCAGCGTTGTAAAGCAGGAGGGCACTGAAGCTTTCTTT. It encodes CSVVKQEGTEAFF.

The chain is built from TRBV2 and TRBJ2-2; D unresolved. CDR1 and CDR2 (germline): SNHLY, FYNNEI. This CDR3 is built from 13 residues. Trimming took off 7 bases at V and 0 bases at J, with 6 bases between the two ends. The CDR3 nucleotides read TGTGCCAGCAAGCAGACGAACACCGGGGAGCTGTTTTTT. Protein product: CASKQTNTGELFF.

CDR3: CASSPGRANTGELFF. The CDR3, as DNA: TGTGCCAGCAGCCCCGGTCGGGCGAACACCGGGGAGCTGTTTTTT. This sequence joins TRBV7-3 and TRBJ2-2; D is ambiguous. Trimming took 5 bases from V and 0 from J, leaving 10 bases between them. The CDR3 runs to 15 residues. Germline V gives CDR1 SGHTA, CDR2 FQGTGA.

The J gene is TRBJ1-5, the V gene TRBV2; possible D gene TRBD1, 6 bases. Trimming took 4 bases from V and 0 from J, leaving 10 bases between them. Germline loops: CDR1 SNHLY, CDR2 FYNNEI. CDR3 size: 15 residues. The DNA of the CDR3 is TGTGCCAGCAGTGCCAGGACAGTTAGCAATCAGCCCCAGCATTTT. Amino acid sequence: CASSARTVSNQPQHF.

The chain is built from TRBV28 and TRBJ1-5; D is perhaps TRBD1 (5 bases). The length of the CDR3 is 12 residues. The germline V gene encodes CDR1 MDHEN and CDR2 SYDVKM. The germline V and J ends were trimmed by 7 bases and 3 bases, with 7 bases remaining between them. This CDR3 is CASTGPNQPQHF. The CDR3, as DNA: TGTGCCAGCACAGGGCCCAATCAGCCCCAGCATTTT.

V gene TRBV4-1 combines with J gene TRBJ2-3; 10 bases align to TRBD2. This CDR3 region has 16 residues. In germline, CDR1 is MGHRA, CDR2 YSYEKL. J gave up 7 bases and V 0 bases, and 7 bases lay outside the gene matches. CDR3: CASSQETSGIYNTQYF. The CDR3 bases are TGCGCCAGCAGCCAAGAAACTAGCGGGATATATAATACGCAGTATTTT.

The chain links TRBV11-2 to TRBJ2-1; possibly TRBD1 or TRBD2 for D (5 bases each). Germline assignment: CDR1 SGHAT and CDR2 FQNNGV. This CDR3 contains 16 residues. V shed 1 base and J shed 2 bases, with 12 bases lying between them. Here the CDR3 DNA reads TGTGCCAGCAGCTTAGGGGGACGGAAGACCTACAATGAGCAGTTCTTC. Translated, it gives CASSLGGRKTYNEQFF.

V usage is TRBV27 and J usage is TRBJ1-2; D is unresolved. CDR3 length: 13 amino acids. Trimming cost V 6 bases and J 7 bases, with 15 bases left between them. The germline V gene encodes CDR1 MNHEY and CDR2 SMNVEV (reference sequence). CDR3 coding DNA: TGTGCCAGCAGCCCCCGGAGGGTGTTTGGCTACACCTTC. As protein: CASSPRRVFGYTF.

The chain carries TRBV7-9 and TRBJ2-7; D possibly corresponds to TRBD1 (5 bases). This CDR3 region has 15 residues. CDR1 is SEHNR and CDR2 is FQNEAQ in the germline V gene (reference sequence). V gave up 3 bases and J gave up 7 bases, with 19 bases separating them. The CDR3 nucleotides read TGTGCCAGCAGCTTGGGGCAGGAAGGACGGTGGGAGCAGTACTTC. Protein product: CASSLGQEGRWEQYF.

CDR3: CASSETGTAYEQYF. CDR3 in DNA: TGTGCCAGCAGTGAAACAGGGACGGCCTACGAGCAGTACTTC. J is TRBJ2-7 and V is TRBV6-1; D might be TRBD1 (6 bases). The germline V gene encodes CDR1 MNHNS and CDR2 SASEGT. The V gene lost 2 bases and the J gene lost 2 bases, with 10 bases spanning the gap. The CDR3 length is 14 residues.

In DNA form, the CDR3 reads TGTGCCAGCAGCCGGGGGACTAGCGGGAGTGGTGAGCAGTTCTTC. Translation: CASSRGTSGSGEQFF. The V call is TRBV5-4, the J call TRBJ2-1, with 14 bases aligning to TRBD2. There are 15 residues in the CDR3. V gave up 4 bases and J gave up 9 bases; unmatched junction bases: 6. In germline, CDR1 is SGHNT, CDR2 YYREEE (reference sequence).

The chain uses TRBV7-8 and TRBJ2-3, with 9 bases matching TRBD2. The germline V gene has CDR1 SGHVS and CDR2 FQNEAQ. The CDR3 consists of 16 residues. The ends lost 6 bases at V and 0 bases at J; junction bases unmatched: 7. The CDR3 loop reads CASRLTSGLSTDTQYF. The CDR3 DNA sequence: TGTGCCAGCAGGCTGACTAGCGGACTTAGCACAGATACGCAGTATTTT.

V and J are TRBV5-1 and TRBJ2-7; 9 bases line up with TRBD1. Germline CDR1 is SGHRS and CDR2 is YFSETQ. The trim removed 8 bases at V and 6 bases at J, leaving 12 bases unmatched. This CDR3 has 14 amino acids. The CDR3 spells CARPVGQGLSEQYF. As DNA, the CDR3 is TGCGCCAGACCGGTGGGACAGGGTCTTAGCGAGCAGTACTTC.

This chain uses TRBV7-2 with TRBJ2-7, with D possibly TRBD2 on 6 matching bases. Germline V gene data show CDR1 as SGHTA and CDR2 as FQGNSA. V was clipped by 3 bases and J by 4 bases, with 13 bases between them. CDR3 length equals 14 residues. The CDR3 DNA follows: TGTGCCAGCAGCTTCACGGGACTGTTATACGAGCAGTACTTC. The encoded protein is CASSFTGLLYEQYF.

This clone appeared once. The CDR3 DNA sequence: TGTGCCAGCAGCGTTAAGTATTTT. It is translated as CASSVKYF. This chain connects TRBV9 to TRBJ2-3; D is uncertain. V lost 2 bases to trimming and J lost 13 bases, with 2 bases between them. Germline-derived CDR1 and CDR2 are SGDLS and YYNGEE. There are 8 residues in the CDR3.

V usage is TRBV9 and J usage is TRBJ2-2; D possibly uses TRBD1 or TRBD2 (5 bases each). Trimming cost V 0 bases and J 4 bases, with 13 bases left between them. CDR1 and CDR2 from the germline V gene are SGDLS and YYNGEE. The CDR3 totals 16 residues. The CDR3 bases are TGTGCCAGCAGCGTAGCTGAGAGGGGTGGCACCGGGGAGCTGTTTTTT. This encodes CASSVAERGGTGELFF.

Regarding this clone: The sample holds other DNA sequences that translate to the same CDR3. The gene calls are TRBV27 and TRBJ2-7; D possibly corresponds to TRBD2 (5 bases). Per germline, CDR1 MNHEY and CDR2 SMNVEV (reference sequence). Between the trimmed V and J ends, which lost 4 bases and 1 base, there was a span of 8 bases. CDR3 length equals 13 residues. CDR3 sequence reads: CASSSDYSYEQYF. The CDR3 DNA sequence: TGTGCCAGCAGTTCCGACTATTCCTACGAGCAGTACTTC.

The chain recombines TRBV29-1 with TRBJ2-1; D possibly corresponds to TRBD1 (6 bases). The V gene's germline CDR1 is SQVTM and CDR2 ANQGSEA. Deletions cut 7 bases from V and 7 bases from J, with 20 bases between. The CDR3 runs to 14 residues. DNA for the CDR3: TGCAGCGCGAAGATAGGGGGTCGAGGTAATGAGCAGTTCTTC. Amino acid sequence: CSAKIGGRGNEQFF.

The chain links TRBV7-6 to TRBJ1-3, with a possible D match to TRBD1 (5 bases). This CDR3 comprises 16 residues. Germline values: CDR1 SGHVS, CDR2 FNYEAQ. The V end lost 0 bases, the J end lost 0 bases, and 9 bases lay between the germline ends. Here the CDR3 reads CASSLAQTASGNTIYF. CDR3 nucleotides: TGTGCCAGCAGCTTAGCTCAGACAGCCTCTGGAAACACCATATATTTT.

This chain connects TRBV5-1 to TRBJ2-7; tentative D call: TRBD2 (6 bases). This CDR3 has 14 residues. Trimming stripped 0 bases from V and 6 bases from J, with 13 bases between. The germline gives CDR1 SGHRS, CDR2 YFSETQ. In nucleotides, the CDR3 is TGCGCCAGCAGCTTGGCCACTCAGGAGGGCGAGCAGTACTTC. Its translation: CASSLATQEGEQYF.

V is TRBV5-1 and J is TRBJ2-7; 16 nucleotides line up with TRBD2. CDR3 length: 18 residues. J was trimmed by 0 bases and V by 3 bases; bases with no gene match: 6. Germline V gives CDR1 SGHRS, CDR2 YFSETQ. The CDR3 nucleotides read TGCGCCAGCAGCTCGGGACTAGCGGGAGGGCCGAGCTCCTACGAGCAGTACTTC. This encodes CASSSGLAGGPSSYEQYF.

The chain links TRBV7-9 to TRBJ2-1; D might be TRBD1 (5 bases). Germline V gene lookup returns CDR1 SEHNR and CDR2 FQNEAQ (reference sequence). This CDR3 is built from 14 residues. Trimming removed 5 bases at V and 2 bases at J, with 10 bases between. CDR3 region: CASSPGNPYNEQFF. CDR3 nucleotide sequence: TGTGCCAGCAGCCCAGGGAACCCCTACAATGAGCAGTTCTTC. The full variable domain, with the rest looked up from reference TRBV7-9 and TRBJ2-1, is DTGVSQNPRHKITKRGQNVTFRCDPISEHNRLYWYRQTLGQGPEFLTYFQNEAQLEKSRLLSDRFSAERPKGSFSTLEIQRTEQGDSAMYLCASSPGNPYNEQFFGPGTRLTVL.

The chain couples TRBV7-8 to TRBJ2-7; D is undetermined. The CDR3 has 13 residues. CDR1 and CDR2 from the germline V gene are SGHVS and FQNEAQ. The V end lost 6 bases, the J end lost 0 bases, and 9 bases lay between the germline ends. In nucleotides, the CDR3 is TGTGCCAGCAGTGTCGGCGGCTCCTACGAGCAGTACTTC. Its protein is CASSVGGSYEQYF.

The chain joins TRBV7-6 to TRBJ2-5, with no clear D. This CDR3 comprises 16 residues. The V gene's germline CDR1 is SGHVS and CDR2 FNYEAQ. With 2 bases removed from V and 1 base from J, the gap between germline ends came to 14 bases. The CDR3 nucleotides are TGTGCCAGCAGCTTACTCCCAGCTTACCGCCAAGAGACCCAGTACTTC. Protein product: CASSLLPAYRQETQYF.

The chain is built from TRBV9 and TRBJ2-1; 11 nucleotides agree with TRBD2. In germline, CDR1 is SGDLS, CDR2 YYNGEE. The length of the CDR3 is 14 residues. J was trimmed by 9 bases and V by 3 bases; bases with no gene match: 5. CDR3 nucleotides: TGTGCCAGCAGCGGAGGGACTAGCGGTGGTGAGCAGTTCTTC. Residues: CASSGGTSGGEQFF.